This TCR beta chain was identified in a study of blood T cells in healthy people across ages. Isolation per sample recovered at least 7 million PBMCs. A second roughly 7 to 12 cycle PCR used barcoded and J-beta primers. TCRdb reprocessed the 5' RACE reads with MiXCR, giving one entry per CDR3 protein. The sample holds approximately 900,000 distinct CDR3 sequences, under 50% seen once. The receptor comes from a young man in good health. The source material was blood.

For the CDR3, the DNA is TGTGCCAGCAGCCAAGGGTCAGCGAACACTGAAGCTTTCTTT. It encodes CASSQGSANTEAFF. The chain carries TRBV4-2 and TRBJ1-1; D remains unclear. In germline, CDR1 is LGHNA, CDR2 YNFKEQ. The V end lost 1 base, the J end lost 1 base, and 7 bases lay between the germline ends. The CDR3 has 14 residues.